The 13 T cell receptor beta chains below were found in one sample sequenced in a study of blood T cell repertoires in COVID-19. Libraries were prepared by immunoSEQ multiplex PCR; TCRdb keeps only in-frame clonotypes and omits some of them. The table includes roughly 150,000 clones, roughly 71% detected once. Sequenced material: peripheral blood. The receptors shown here come from a woman of 80 years or more with acute or convalescent COVID-19.

The gene calls are TRBV7-9 and TRBJ2-5; D remains ambiguous. Trimming pared 5 bases from V and 4 bases from J, leaving 14 bases between. Looked up from germline, CDR1 is SEHNR and CDR2 is FQNEAQ (reference sequence). The CDR3 spans 14 residues. CDR3 residues: CASSATVAGETQYF. The CDR3 DNA reads as TGTGCCAGCAGCGCCACGGTAGCTGGAGAGACCCAGTACTTC.

The CDR3 region has the DNA TGTGCCTGGGGGACTAGCGGGCCCAGGGCCTACGAGCAGTACTTC. It encodes CAWGTSGPRAYEQYF. V is TRBV30 and J is TRBJ2-7; TRBD2 matches 12 bases. The J segment lost 2 bases and the V segment lost 5 bases, leaving 7 bases of the junction unmatched. The CDR3 spans 15 residues. Germline V gene lookup returns CDR1 GTSNPN and CDR2 SVGIG (reference sequence).

The V gene is TRBV16, the J gene TRBJ1-5; tentatively, D is TRBD1 (5 bases). V lost 0 bases to trimming and J lost 5 bases, with 5 bases between them. In germline, CDR1 is KGHSY, CDR2 FQNENV. This CDR3 contains 13 residues. The CDR3 region is CASSQSGDQPQHF. DNA for the CDR3: TGTGCCAGCAGCCAATCAGGGGATCAGCCCCAGCATTTT.

V is TRBV3-1 (or the pseudogene TRBV3-2) and J is TRBJ1-2; D is ambiguous. With 3 bases removed from V and 2 bases from J, the gap between germline ends came to 10 bases. There are 14 residues in the CDR3. The germline gives CDR1 LGHDT, CDR2 YNNKEL (reference sequence). CDR3 sequence: CASSHLGRNYGYTF. In DNA, the CDR3 is TGTGCCAGCAGCCACCTAGGTAGAAACTATGGCTACACCTTC.

The chain is built from TRBV3-1 (or the pseudogene TRBV3-2) and TRBJ1-6, with 12 nucleotides matching TRBD1. In germline, CDR1 is LGHDT, CDR2 YNNKEL (reference sequence). This CDR3 comprises 14 residues. The ends lost 4 bases at V and 9 bases at J; junction bases unmatched: 1. CDR3 bases: TGTGCCAGCAGCCCGGGACAGGGGGCTTCACCCCTCCACTTT. It encodes CASSPGQGASPLHF.

The V call is TRBV3-1 (or the pseudogene TRBV3-2), the J call TRBJ2-1, with D possibly matching TRBD1 (10 bases). CDR1 is LGHDT, CDR2 YNNKEL, per germline (reference sequence). Trimming took 1 base from V and 8 from J, leaving 33 bases between them. The CDR3 sequence is 21 residues long. The CDR3 loop is CASSQVPGQGNPGTSRYEQFF. The CDR3 DNA reads as TGTGCCAGCAGCCAAGTCCCGGGACAGGGGAACCCCGGGACTAGCAGGTATGAGCAGTTCTTC.

This clone was recorded a few times. This rearrangement joins TRBV19 to TRBJ1-5; no firm D call. Germline CDR1 and CDR2: LNHDA and SQIVND (reference sequence). The V end was cut by 7 bases, the J end by 7 bases, with 14 bases between. The CDR3 is 13 residues long. This chain's CDR3 is CASTQEGQQPQHF. In DNA, the CDR3 is TGTGCCAGTACCCAGGAGGGTCAACAGCCCCAGCATTTT.

The genes are TRBV2 and TRBJ1-5, with a possible D match to TRBD1 (6 bases). The germline V gene encodes CDR1 SNHLY and CDR2 FYNNEI. This CDR3 comprises 14 residues. V lost 1 base, J lost 3 bases, and 7 bases lay in between. The CDR3 sequence: CASSEGQVNQPQHF. The CDR3 DNA reads as TGTGCCAGCAGTGAAGGACAGGTCAATCAGCCCCAGCATTTT.

This clone was seen more than once but under ten times. This chain links TRBV6-6 with TRBJ1-5; D is possibly TRBD1 (5 bases). Trimming took 5 bases from V and 7 from J, leaving 9 bases between them. Per germline, CDR1 MNHNY and CDR2 SVGAGI (reference sequence). CDR3 length equals 12 residues. The CDR3: CASSAPGQPQHF. CDR3 in DNA: TGTGCCAGCAGTGCGCCAGGGCAGCCCCAGCATTTT.

The chain couples TRBV6-2 or TRBV6-3 to TRBJ1-1, with a possible D match to TRBD1 (5 bases). From germline, CDR1 is MNHEY and CDR2 SVGEGT. The CDR3 spans 15 residues. V was clipped by 2 bases and J by 4 bases, with 14 bases between them. CDR3 amino acids: CASSYGGTLFTEAFF. CDR3 nucleotide sequence: TGTGCCAGCAGTTACGGGGGGACCCTTTTCACTGAAGCTTTCTTT.

A note on this clone: This sample also contains other DNA sequences that code for the same CDR3. The genes are TRBV28 and TRBJ1-2; 8 bases match TRBD1. In germline, CDR1 is MDHEN, CDR2 SYDVKM. CDR3 length: 13 residues. Germline trimming cut 6 bases from V and 5 bases from J; bases unmatched to any gene: 5. In DNA, the CDR3 is TGTGCCAGCAGCTTCGACAGGGGATATGGCTACACCTTC. Protein sequence: CASSFDRGYGYTF.

The chain couples TRBV27 to TRBJ2-7, with 10 bases that match TRBD1. The CDR3 loop spans 14 amino acids. V gave up 5 bases and J gave up 6 bases; unmatched junction bases: 7. In germline, CDR1 is MNHEY, CDR2 SMNVEV (reference sequence). Here the CDR3 DNA reads TGTGCCAGCAGTCCTCGGGACAGGGGCCCCGAGCAGTACTTC. Translated, it gives CASSPRDRGPEQYF.

The rearrangement uses TRBV30 and TRBJ1-2; 9 positions agree with TRBD1. With 1 base clipped from V and 8 bases from J, the junction kept 14 bases outside the gene matches. The CDR3 extends over 16 amino acids. The germline gives CDR1 GTSNPN, CDR2 SVGIG (reference sequence). The CDR3 DNA sequence: TGTGCCTGGAGTGCTTGGGACAGGGTATTGTTTGGCGGCTACACCTTC. Protein: CAWSAWDRVLFGGYTF.